In its sample, the clone carrying this TCR beta chain was seen once. The sample is drawn from a study of lymphopenia after photon versus proton radiotherapy. Assay: immunoSEQ multiplex PCR; the TCRdb copy retains only in-frame clones and omits some. The sample shows under 75,000 clones, less than 95% of them seen only once. The germline V gene has CDR1 MNHEY and CDR2 SVGAGI. This CDR3 region has 15 residues. The J segment lost 1 base and the V segment lost 6 bases, leaving 8 bases of the junction unmatched. The gene calls are TRBV6-5 and TRBJ2-7; 8 nucleotides match TRBD1. This clonotype was sampled from a woman aged 40 to 50 with cholangiocarcinoma. The specimen was peripheral blood, collected from a patient treated with photon-based radiotherapy. The CDR3 coding sequence is TGTGCCAGCAGCCCAGGCGGGACAGGTTCCTACGAGCAGTACTTC. Protein product: CASSPGGTGSYEQYF.